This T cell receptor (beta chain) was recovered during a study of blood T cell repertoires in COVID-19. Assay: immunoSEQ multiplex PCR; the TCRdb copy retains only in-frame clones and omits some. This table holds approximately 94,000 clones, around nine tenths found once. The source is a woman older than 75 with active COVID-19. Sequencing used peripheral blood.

Written as DNA, the CDR3 is TGTGCCAGTAGTCGACCCCCCGGGACACCCAATGAGCAGTTCTTC. Translation gives CASSRPPGTPNEQFF. V usage is TRBV19 and J usage is TRBJ2-1, with D maybe TRBD1 (6 bases). The germline V gene has CDR1 LNHDA and CDR2 SQIVND (reference sequence). Trimming pared 5 bases from V and 6 bases from J, leaving 17 bases between. This CDR3 is 15 amino acids long. The variable domain in full, completed from reference TRBV19 and TRBJ2-1, reads DGGITQSPKYLFRKEGQNVTLSCEQNLNHDAMYWYRQDPGQGLRLIYYSQIVNDFQKGDIAEGYSVSREKKESFPLTVTSAQKNPTAFYLCASSRPPGTPNEQFFGPGTRLTVL.